There are a few counts of the clone carrying this T cell receptor beta chain. V lost 5 bases to trimming and J lost 6 bases; unmatched junction nucleotides: 6. CDR3 length equals 15 residues. Germline V gene lookup returns CDR1 SGHTA and CDR2 FQGNSA. The method was immunoSEQ multiplex PCR; TCRdb's version includes in-frame clones alone and lacks a portion of them. The sample includes 950,000 to 1,300,000 clones, around 74% of them seen just once. The sample is drawn from a study of shared clonotypes between healthy human individuals. The clonotype was recovered from a man between 18 and 35 years old in good health. The sequenced sample was memory CD4+ T cells sorted from blood. Subset described: CD45RA-negative fraction. The rearrangement joins TRBV7-2 to TRBJ1-3; TRBD1 matches at 11 bases. As DNA, the CDR3 is TGTGCCAGCAGCCTACCGGGACAGGGGGTAAACACCATATATTTT. Its translation: CASSLPGQGVNTIYF.